This T cell receptor beta chain was sequenced in a study of T cells after yellow fever vaccination. Overall study findings and caveats: Reappearing after the booster were most of the clones from primary vaccination (around 95% CD4, around 90% CD8). Some clonotypes, a small share, were shared between CD4 and CD8 compartments.

The ends were cut back, 1 base at V and 12 bases at J, with 10 bases in the middle. The CDR3 is made up of 12 amino acids. Germline CDR1 reads SGHTA; CDR2 reads FQGNSA. This clonotype was seen a handful of times. Its antigen is unknown. One entry per CDR3 protein, called by TCRdb with MiXCR from the 5' RACE reads. There are about 580,000 distinct CDR3 sequences in the sample; roughly 17% occur only once, and 17% lies in the top ten. The specimen was PBMCs, collected 5 days after the first yellow fever vaccination. The receptor was isolated from a man between 18 and 29 years old who received the YFV17D yellow fever vaccine. J is TRBJ2-1 and V is TRBV7-2; no firm D call. CDR3 DNA sequence: TGTGCCAGCAGCTTAGTGGGCAAGTGGCAGTTCTTC. This gives the protein CASSLVGKWQFF.